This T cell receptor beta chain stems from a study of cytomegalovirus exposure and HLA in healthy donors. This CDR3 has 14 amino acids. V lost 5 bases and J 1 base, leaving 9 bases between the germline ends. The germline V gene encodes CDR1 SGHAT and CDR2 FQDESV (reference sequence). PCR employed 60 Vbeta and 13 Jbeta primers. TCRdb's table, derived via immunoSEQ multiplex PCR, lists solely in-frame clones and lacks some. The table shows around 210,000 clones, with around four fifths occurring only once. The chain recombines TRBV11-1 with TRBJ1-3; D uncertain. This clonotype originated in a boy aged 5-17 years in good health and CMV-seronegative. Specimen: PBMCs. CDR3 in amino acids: CASSLDTSGNTIYF. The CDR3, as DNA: TGTGCCAGCAGCCTTGATACTTCTGGAAACACCATATATTTT. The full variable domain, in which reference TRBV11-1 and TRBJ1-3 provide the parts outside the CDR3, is EAEVAQSPRYKITEKSQAVAFWCDPISGHATLYWYRQILGQGPELLVQFQDESVVDDSQLPKDRFSAERLKGVDSTLKIQPAELGDSAMYLCASSLDTSGNTIYFGEGSWLTVV.